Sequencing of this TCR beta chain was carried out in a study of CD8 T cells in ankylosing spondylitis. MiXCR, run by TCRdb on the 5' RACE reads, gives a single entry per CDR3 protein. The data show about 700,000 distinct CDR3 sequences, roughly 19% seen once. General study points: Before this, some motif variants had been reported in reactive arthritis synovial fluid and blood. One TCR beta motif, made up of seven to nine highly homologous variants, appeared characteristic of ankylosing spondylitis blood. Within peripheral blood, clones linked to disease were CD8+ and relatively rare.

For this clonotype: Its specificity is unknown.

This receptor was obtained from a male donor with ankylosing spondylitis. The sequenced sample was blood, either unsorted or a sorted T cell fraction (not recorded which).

CDR3 residues: CASSEGVAGGNYGYTF. The CDR3 coding sequence is TGTGCCAGCAGTGAAGGTGTGGCAGGGGGTAACTATGGCTACACCTTC. V gene TRBV2 combines with J gene TRBJ1-2, with 7 bases that match TRBD1. V gave up 1 base and J gave up 1 base; unmatched junction bases: 6. The CDR3 extends over 16 amino acids. Germline CDR1 reads SNHLY; CDR2 reads FYNNEI.